This TCR beta chain was sequenced during a study of spatial heterogeneity in lung cancer. The sample's time point: sample taken at primary tumor resection. A total of around 76 untreated early-stage non-small cell lung cancer patients served as donors. General observations from the study: Expanded intratumoral alpha and beta TCR counts tracked tumor mutation counts. Nonsynonymous mutation counts, ubiquitous and regional, were tracked by the respective counts of ubiquitous and regional expanded TCRs.

V was shortened by 1 base and J by 3 bases, with 12 bases between the two germline ends. The germline gives CDR1 SGHTA, CDR2 FQGNSA. The CDR3 is 15 amino acids. Every TCR cDNA molecule carried a tag that served as a unique molecular identifier. TCRdb independently ran MiXCR on the 5' RACE reads; one entry per CDR3 protein. The sample holds roughly 3,500 distinct CDR3 sequences; 8% are singletons and the top ten take 9.5% to 12%. This clonotype is categorized as medium-sized (0.01 to 0.1%). The antigen remains unidentified. The sequencing used lung tumor tissue, collected at surgery. The TCR sequence derives from a male donor with early-stage non-small cell lung cancer. V usage is TRBV7-2 and J usage is TRBJ1-2; weak D call: TRBD1 (5 bases). CDR3 sequence reads: CASSLVPGPDYGYTF. In DNA form, the CDR3 reads TGTGCCAGCAGCTTAGTTCCGGGACCAGACTATGGCTACACCTTC.